This T cell receptor beta chain was sequenced in a study of blood T cell repertoires in COVID-19 (dated by TCRdb to the early 2020s). In the study overall: The collaborator samples originated in the United States, Italy and Spain and spanned the acute and convalescent phases of COVID-19. The samples were drawn from two sources: the first 160 participants of the ongoing ImmuneRACE study, and fewer than 1,500 subjects contributed by 6 global collaborators. The prospective study material was composed of cDNA or gDNA derived from T cells, B-cell-depleted T cells, or PBMCs. Where available, HLA class I and class II types were obtained from metadata supplied by the sample provider rather than from assay-based typing. The dataset comprised deeply sampled blood TCRbeta repertoires from subjects exposed to, actively infected with, or recovered from COVID-19. A freely available public database, intended as a resource for researchers studying the immune response to SARS-CoV-2, is where the repertoires were released. Nearly every sample came with metadata listing a de-identified subject ID, COVID-19 status, age in years and sex.

Remarks on this clone: Its binding antigen is unknown. One base away there is no much larger clone; base qualities are not given.

Participants in the prospective study were enrolled through a virtual design, were aged roughly 18 to 100 years, and lived in roughly 25 United States geographic areas. Cohort assignment in the prospective study relied on participant-reported clinical history from a screening survey and a study questionnaire. For ImmuneRACE Cohort 3, a participant was defined as recovered based on two consecutive negative NP/OP PCR tests, clearance by a healthcare professional, or resolution of symptoms. Mobile phlebotomists in the prospective study collected whole blood, serum and a nasopharyngeal or oropharyngeal swab from every participant. Prospective study participants could optionally give additional blood draws and questionnaires over an approximately two-month period. Blood samples from the prospective study were shipped frozen or at room temperature prior to DNA extraction. The immunoSEQ Assay, a bias-controlled multiplex PCR, was used to amplify TCRbeta CDR3 regions from genomic DNA. As for the authors' bioinformatics: The number of nucleated cells in each sample was estimated from the amplification of reference gene primers within the assay. Sequence reads were collapsed and filtered to measure the absolute abundance of every unique TCRbeta CDR3 rearrangement. For each sample, productive Simpson clonality was calculated as the square root of Simpson's diversity index over productive rearrangements. TCRdb limited this immuneACCESS table to in-frame rearrangements with V and J called. A share of clones is missing; checked studies link under half to unresolved V genes, and the rest is unexplained. Clonal size and the V and J genes are those of that table, whereas D and trimming came from the DNA. The sample includes a few hundred thousand clones, with about 85% observed a single time. The top ten clones comprise around 6% of the sample.

The investigation overall reported the following: How much clinical and demographic metadata was included differed by source and by participant, and the metadata was provided uncurated.

Trimming removed 2 bases from V and 2 bases from J; the gene matches leave 5 bases unexplained. Via the germline V gene, CDR1 is MNHEY and CDR2 SVGAGI. The CDR3, cysteine through phenylalanine, is 15 amino acids long. The sequence is cut down to CDR3 DNA, 45 bases in frame from base 1. The chain is encoded by TRBV6-5 joined to TRBJ1-1; 7 nucleotides in the junction match TRBD1. The sequence derives from a woman aged 25 to 39 who had recovered from COVID-19. The sample was PBMCs or T cells enriched from blood (not recorded which). The sequenced DNA is TGTGCCAGCAGTTACACCGGACAGGCTAACACTGAAGCTTTCTTT. This translates into CASSYTGQANTEAFF.